These 20 T cell receptor beta chains originate from one sample sequenced in a study of blood T cell repertoires in COVID-19. Sequencing used immunoSEQ multiplex PCR; TCRdb keeps in-frame clones, though not all of them. The table has roughly 290,000 clones, around 90% seen once. What was sequenced was peripheral blood. These receptors all stem from a woman under 40 with COVID-19, enrolled during active disease.

The gene calls are TRBV5-6 and TRBJ2-7; D might be TRBD2 (6 bases). Trimming left V 3 bases short and J 7 bases short, with 14 bases between. Germline V gene data show CDR1 as SGHDT and CDR2 as YYEEEE. This CDR3 is built from 13 residues. The DNA for the CDR3 is TGTGCCAGCAGCTACGACCTTGGGAGGGAGCAGTACTTC. It codes for CASSYDLGREQYF.

The rearrangement uses TRBV5-1 and TRBJ1-1, with 9 bases matching TRBD1. V trimming: 3 bases; J trimming: 5 bases; junction bases outside the gene matches: 8. Germline values: CDR1 SGHRS, CDR2 YFSETQ. The length of the CDR3 is 15 residues. CDR3 in amino acids: CASSWGDRVKTEAFF. For the CDR3, the DNA is TGCGCCAGCAGCTGGGGGGACAGGGTCAAAACTGAAGCTTTCTTT.

The DNA for the CDR3 is TGTGCCAGCAGCCAAGATAGGGGACTAGCGGGAGTCACAGATACGCAGTATTTT. Translated: CASSQDRGLAGVTDTQYF. V and J are TRBV3-1 (or the pseudogene TRBV3-2) and TRBJ2-3; 14 bases are shared with TRBD2. V lost 0 bases and J lost 2; bases outside the gene matches: 4. The germline V gene encodes CDR1 LGHDT and CDR2 YNNKEL (reference sequence). The CDR3 spans 18 residues.

V usage is TRBV28 and J usage is TRBJ1-2; a possible D gene is TRBD1 (6 bases). Germline assignment: CDR1 MDHEN and CDR2 SYDVKM. The V and J ends lost 6 bases and 8 bases respectively, with 16 bases between them. The CDR3 spans 13 residues. CDR3 DNA: TGTGCCAGCAGCCTAGGGGGGGAAAGGGGCTACACCTTC. Amino acids: CASSLGGERGYTF.

The gene calls are TRBV10-3 and TRBJ2-7; D is unresolved. Trimming took off 6 bases at V and 6 bases at J, with 12 bases between the two ends. Germline CDR1 reads ENHRY; CDR2 reads SYGVKD. The CDR3 sequence is 12 residues long. DNA of the CDR3: TGTGCCATCAGGACGGGTCAGTCCGAGCAGTACTTC. This translates into CAIRTGQSEQYF.

This clone has only one observation. This sequence joins TRBV7-9 and TRBJ2-3; perhaps TRBD2 as D (5 bases). Looked up from germline, CDR1 is SEHNR and CDR2 is FQNEAQ (reference sequence). This CDR3 comprises 17 residues. V shed 0 bases and J shed 3 bases, with 16 bases lying between them. The CDR3: CASSLAEFEGITDTQYF. Written as DNA, the CDR3 is TGTGCCAGCAGCTTAGCGGAGTTCGAGGGTATAACAGATACGCAGTATTTT.

The gene calls are TRBV29-1 and TRBJ2-5; TRBD1 matches 8 bases. Looked up from germline, CDR1 is SQVTM and CDR2 is ANQGSEA. This CDR3 is built from 13 residues. The V and J ends lost 6 bases and 5 bases, in that order; junction bases with no gene match: 8. The CDR3 DNA sequence: TGCAGCGTCGTACAGGGGGTTGGGGAGACCCAGTACTTC. The encoded protein is CSVVQGVGETQYF.

This clone showed up just a few times. The genes are TRBV6-5 and TRBJ1-2, with 9 positions matching TRBD1. The CDR3 is 15 residues long. Germline CDR1 reads MNHEY; CDR2 reads SVGAGI. Trimming at V came to 4 bases and at J to 8 bases, leaving 11 bases not matched to a gene. The CDR3 DNA is TGTGCCAGCAGTTTTAACTGGGACAGGGCTGGGGGCTACACCTTC. Protein product: CASSFNWDRAGGYTF.

CDR3 amino acids: CASSDVARGGYQPQHF. The CDR3 DNA follows: TGTGCCAGCAGTGATGTGGCCAGGGGAGGGTATCAGCCCCAGCATTTT. This rearrangement joins TRBV2 to TRBJ1-5; a weak D match, TRBD1 (6 bases). The V gene lost 3 bases and the J gene lost 5 bases, with 17 bases spanning the gap. The CDR3 extends over 16 amino acids. Germline-derived CDR1 and CDR2 are SNHLY and FYNNEI.

Only one count was recorded for this clone. The V gene is TRBV6-5, the J gene TRBJ1-3; maybe TRBD1 (6 bases). The CDR3 is 15 amino acids. V was cut by 7 bases and J by 3 bases, with 16 bases left in between. Germline CDR1 reads MNHEY; CDR2 reads SVGAGI. The CDR3 nucleotides are TGTGCCAGCACCCTGGGGGGGGCGGTTGGAAACACCATATATTTT. The encoded protein is CASTLGGAVGNTIYF.

This chain connects TRBV7-3 to TRBJ2-7; 9 bases are a match to TRBD1. The V and J ends lost 5 bases and 6 bases, in that order; junction bases with no gene match: 11. The length of the CDR3 is 15 residues. Germline CDR1 reads SGHTA; CDR2 reads FQGTGA. CDR3 nucleotide sequence: TGTGCCAGCAGCCCTCAACAGGGGGCAGCGGTCGAGCAGTACTTC. This gives the protein CASSPQQGAAVEQYF. The full variable domain, completed using reference TRBV7-3 and TRBJ2-7, is GAGVSQTPSNKVTEKGKYVELRCDPISGHTALYWYRQSLGQGPEFLIYFQGTGAADDSGLPNDRFFAVRPEGSVSTLKIQRTERGDSAVYLCASSPQQGAAVEQYFGPGTRLTVT.

The genes are TRBV27 and TRBJ1-2, with 7 bases that match TRBD1. The V gene's germline CDR1 is MNHEY and CDR2 SMNVEV (reference sequence). The CDR3 spans 13 residues. This CDR3 is CVASDRTPNGYTF. The CDR3, as DNA: TGTGTCGCATCGGACAGGACCCCCAATGGCTACACCTTC.

The rearrangement uses TRBV6-6 and TRBJ2-1; possibly TRBD2 for D (6 bases). Germline-derived CDR1 and CDR2 are MNHNY and SVGAGI (reference sequence). V dropped 7 bases and J dropped 5 bases, with 21 bases sitting between them. The CDR3 spans 16 residues. CDR3 residues: CASTHRTGTLNNEQFF. The CDR3 nucleotides read TGTGCCAGCACCCATCGTACCGGGACTCTCAACAATGAGCAGTTCTTC.

V and J are TRBV30 and TRBJ2-7, with TRBD1 matching over 8 bases. Germline lookup yields CDR1 GTSNPN and CDR2 SVGIG (reference sequence). The ends lost 1 base at V and 3 bases at J; junction bases unmatched: 2. This CDR3 has 13 amino acids. This CDR3 reads CAWSAGTGYEQYF. The CDR3 nucleotides read TGTGCCTGGAGTGCCGGGACAGGCTACGAGCAGTACTTC. Full variable domain (remainder filled in from reference TRBV30 and TRBJ2-7): SQTIHQWPATLVQPVGSPLSLECTVEGTSNPNLYWYRQAAGRGLQLLFYSVGIGQISSEVPQNLSASRPQDRQFILSSKKLLLSDSGFYLCAWSAGTGYEQYFGPGTRLTVT.

This clone appeared a single time. In DNA, the CDR3 is TGTGCCAGCAGCAGAGGTGTCGTTTCACCCCTCCACTTT. It is translated as CASSRGVVSPLHF. The genes are TRBV5-4 and TRBJ1-6, with D unresolved. Germline V gene data show CDR1 as SGHNT and CDR2 as YYREEE (reference sequence). The CDR3 length is 13 residues. V dropped 4 bases and J dropped 9 bases, with 11 bases sitting between them.

This sequence joins TRBV10-2 and TRBJ2-3; possibly TRBD1 for D (5 bases). CDR1 and CDR2 from the germline V gene are WSHSY and SAAADI. With 6 bases removed from V and 4 bases from J, the gap between germline ends came to 23 bases. The CDR3 runs to 17 residues. CDR3 region: CASRPSGSEGYADTQYF. DNA of the CDR3: TGCGCCAGCAGGCCTTCAGGGTCGGAAGGTTATGCAGATACGCAGTATTTT.

V gene TRBV5-1 combines with J gene TRBJ1-2, with TRBD1 identical over 7 bases. V lost 4 bases, J lost 4 bases, and 4 bases stayed unmatched. This CDR3 has 13 amino acids. The germline CDR1 and CDR2 sequences are SGHRS and YFSETQ. CDR3 nucleotide sequence: TGCGCCAGCAGCGTGGGACAGCTCTATGGCTACACCTTC. Protein: CASSVGQLYGYTF.

The sample holds one count of this clone. This chain joins TRBV5-4 and TRBJ2-1, with TRBD2 matching over 9 bases. The CDR3 has 15 amino acids. V was pared by 0 bases and J by 8 bases, with 6 bases of the junction left unmatched. Per germline, CDR1 SGHNT and CDR2 YYREEE (reference sequence). The CDR3 is CASSLGAGGLYEQFF. CDR3 DNA sequence: TGTGCCAGCAGCTTGGGTGCGGGAGGGTTGTATGAGCAGTTCTTC. Full variable domain (remainder filled in from reference TRBV5-4 and TRBJ2-1): ETGVTQSPTHLIKTRGQQVTLRCSSQSGHNTVSWYQQALGQGPQFIFQYYREEENGRGNFPPRFSGLQFPNYSSELNVNALELDDSALYLCASSLGAGGLYEQFFGPGTRLTVL.

The CDR3 is CASSGPSGYEQYF. As DNA, the CDR3 is TGCGCCAGCAGTGGGCCCTCGGGATACGAGCAGTACTTC. J is TRBJ2-7 and V is TRBV10-1; a possible D gene is TRBD2 (5 bases). The germline gives CDR1 WNHNN, CDR2 SYGVQD (reference sequence). V lost 4 bases to trimming and J lost 4 bases, with 11 bases between them. CDR3 size: 13 residues.

This chain links TRBV28 with TRBJ2-7; 11 nucleotides agree with TRBD2. Germline trimming cut 4 bases from V and 3 bases from J; bases unmatched to any gene: 29. Germline V CDR1 and CDR2: MDHEN, SYDVKM. The CDR3 runs 23 residues. The CDR3 DNA follows: TGTGCCAGCAGTTACCCAATGGCCCGGACGCACACTAGCGGGAGTGGAACAGACTACGAGCAGTACTTC. Amino acid sequence: CASSYPMARTHTSGSGTDYEQYF.